Listed here are 9 T cell receptor beta chains from one sample, sequenced in a study of identical twins. One entry per CDR3 protein, called by TCRdb with MiXCR from the 5' RACE reads. Among a few hundred thousand distinct CDR3 sequences listed, 20% to 25% were seen once. Another study also made use of these data, one on T cells expressing NK-cell markers.

Sequencing was performed on CD4+ T cells sorted from blood. The source is a woman under 30 in good health.

The V call is TRBV29-1, the J call TRBJ1-1; tentatively, D is TRBD1 (6 bases). Germline V gene sequence: CDR1 SQVTM, CDR2 ANQGSEA. The CDR3 is made up of 13 amino acids. Trimming took 4 bases from V and 2 from J, leaving 11 bases between them. CDR3 sequence: CSVGGRGNTEAFF. DNA for the CDR3: TGCAGCGTTGGGGGCAGGGGTAACACTGAAGCTTTCTTT.

The chain recombines TRBV20-1 with TRBJ2-7; D might be TRBD2 (5 bases). Germline V gene lookup returns CDR1 DFQATT and CDR2 SNEGSKA (reference sequence). The V gene lost 6 bases and the J gene lost 3 bases, with 15 bases spanning the gap. The CDR3 consists of 13 residues. CDR3 coding DNA: TGCAGTGCCCACCCCGAGGGCGGCTACGAGCAGTACTTC. Translating it yields CSAHPEGGYEQYF.

This clonotype was seen many times. The chain is built from TRBV9 and TRBJ2-7; 7 bases map to TRBD2. The CDR3 is made up of 14 amino acids. Germline V gives CDR1 SGDLS, CDR2 YYNGEE. The trim removed 4 bases at V and 3 bases at J, leaving 7 bases unmatched. The CDR3: CASSRAGLIYEQYF. In nucleotides, the CDR3 is TGTGCCAGCAGCCGAGCGGGACTTATCTACGAGCAGTACTTC.

V and J are TRBV5-1 and TRBJ2-3; no definite D call. Germline V CDR1 and CDR2: SGHRS, YFSETQ. This CDR3 region has 13 residues. Trimming took off 3 bases at V and 8 bases at J, with 13 bases between the two ends. CDR3 sequence (DNA): TGCGCCAGCAGCTCTGGTGTCGCCGGTACGCAGTATTTT. Translating it yields CASSSGVAGTQYF.

This clonotype has just a few counts. The CDR3 nucleotides are TGTGCCAGCAGCCGGGACCCCAAGGAGACCCAGTACTTC. Translating it yields CASSRDPKETQYF. V and J are TRBV4-2 and TRBJ2-5, with D possibly being TRBD1 or TRBD2 (5 bases each). Trimming took off 4 bases at V and 5 bases at J, with 11 bases between the two ends. Germline V gene lookup returns CDR1 LGHNA and CDR2 YNFKEQ. CDR3 length equals 13 residues.

In its sample, this clonotype was seen a few times. The chain has TRBV5-1 and TRBJ1-3, with 9 bases identical to TRBD1. Germline trimming cut 4 bases from V and 2 bases from J; bases unmatched to any gene: 4. Looked up from germline, CDR1 is SGHRS and CDR2 is YFSETQ. This CDR3 has 15 residues. The CDR3 protein is CASSVRQGAGNTIYF. The CDR3 nucleotides are TGCGCCAGCAGCGTAAGACAGGGGGCTGGAAACACCATATATTTT.

This clonotype was counted only a few times. The gene calls are TRBV30 and TRBJ2-7, with 7 bases matching TRBD1. Germline V gene sequence: CDR1 GTSNPN, CDR2 SVGIG (reference sequence). V trimming: 7 bases; J trimming: 2 bases; junction bases outside the gene matches: 5. This CDR3 has 12 residues. In DNA form, the CDR3 reads TGTGCCTTGCGGACAGGCCCCTACGAGCAGTACTTC. This encodes CALRTGPYEQYF.

The chain has TRBV5-6 and TRBJ2-1; D possibly corresponds to TRBD2 (6 bases). The V gene lost 3 bases and the J gene lost 0 bases, with 13 bases spanning the gap. The CDR3 is made up of 16 amino acids. Germline values: CDR1 SGHDT, CDR2 YYEEEE. CDR3 sequence reads: CASSSALAYSYNEQFF. In DNA, the CDR3 is TGTGCCAGCAGCTCCGCGCTAGCGTACTCCTACAATGAGCAGTTCTTC.

The chain couples TRBV28 to TRBJ1-1; possibly TRBD1 for D (5 bases). The V end was cut by 2 bases, the J end by 9 bases, with 10 bases between. This CDR3 has 12 residues. Germline CDR1 and CDR2: MDHEN and SYDVKM. CDR3 in DNA: TGTGCCAGCAGTTTAAGGGGTTTTAAAGCTTTCTTT. Amino acids: CASSLRGFKAFF. Using reference TRBV28 and TRBJ1-1 for the parts outside the CDR3, the full variable domain is DVKVTQSSRYLVKRTGEKVFLECVQDMDHENMFWYRQDPGLGLRLIYFSYDVKMKEKGDIPEGYSVSREKKERFSLILESASTNQTSMYLCASSLRGFKAFFGQGTRLTVV.